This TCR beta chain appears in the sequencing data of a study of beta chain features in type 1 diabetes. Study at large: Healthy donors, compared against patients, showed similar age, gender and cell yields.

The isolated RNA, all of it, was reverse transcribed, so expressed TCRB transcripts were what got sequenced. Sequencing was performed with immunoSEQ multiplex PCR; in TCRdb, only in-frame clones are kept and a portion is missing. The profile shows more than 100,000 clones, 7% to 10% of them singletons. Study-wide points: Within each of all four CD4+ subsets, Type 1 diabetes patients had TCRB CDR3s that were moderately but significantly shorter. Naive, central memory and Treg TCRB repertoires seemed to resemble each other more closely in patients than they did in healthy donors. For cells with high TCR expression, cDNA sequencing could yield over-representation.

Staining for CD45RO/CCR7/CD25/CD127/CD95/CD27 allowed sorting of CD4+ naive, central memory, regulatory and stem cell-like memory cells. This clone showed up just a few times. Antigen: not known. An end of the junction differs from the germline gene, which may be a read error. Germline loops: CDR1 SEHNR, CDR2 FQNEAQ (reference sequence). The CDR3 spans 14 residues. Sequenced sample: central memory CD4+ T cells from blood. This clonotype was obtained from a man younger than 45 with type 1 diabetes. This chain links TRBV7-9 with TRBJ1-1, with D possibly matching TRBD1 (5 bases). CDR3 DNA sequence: TGTGCCAGCACCTTAGGACATCTGGCCACTGAAGCTTTCTTT. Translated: CASTLGHLATEAFF.